This entry describes one TCR beta chain. This sample stems from a study of T cells in Graves' hyperthyroidism and ophthalmopathy. CDR1 is MNHEY, CDR2 SVGAGI, per germline. The length of the CDR3 is 20 residues. Germline trimming cut 0 bases from V and 0 bases from J; bases unmatched to any gene: 9. Amplified TCR beta CDR3 regions came from RNA transcripts. During a first-round RT-PCR of the TCR CDR3, the HTBI primer set was used. MiXCR was run by TCRdb on the multiplex PCR reads, yielding one entry per CDR3 protein. The sample records over 350,000 distinct CDR3 sequences, approximately 18% being singletons.

Sequenced material: blood. The receptor was isolated from a man aged 18 to 30 with Graves' ophthalmopathy. The chain couples TRBV6-5 to TRBJ2-1; TRBD1 agrees at 12 bases. The CDR3 coding sequence is TGTGCCAGCAGTTACTCACCCGGGACAGGGGGCGTCGGCTCCTACAATGAGCAGTTCTTC. It encodes CASSYSPGTGGVGSYNEQFF.